This T cell receptor (beta chain) appears in the sequencing data of a study of blood T cell repertoires in COVID-19. As for the study in general: From the United States, Italy and Spain came samples of acute and convalescent COVID-19. In each case, the material was cDNA or gDNA derived from T cells, B-cell-depleted T cells, or PBMCs.

As handled by the study authors: Estimation of nucleated cell counts relied on the amplification of reference gene primers. Assay: immunoSEQ multiplex PCR; the TCRdb copy retains only in-frame clones and omits some. V and J calls plus clone size are reproduced from that table; the DNA served to infer D and trimming. The sample lists over 95,000 clones; about 85% were seen once. CDR3 length: 11 amino acids. Trimming took off 8 bases at V and 9 bases at J, with 16 bases between the two ends. Per the germline V gene, CDR1 is SQVTM and CDR2 is ANQGSEA. The TCR sequence derives from a middle-aged man with acute or convalescent COVID-19. The sample taken for sequencing was peripheral blood. V gene TRBV29-1 combines with J gene TRBJ1-1, with no clear D. CDR3 sequence reads: CSPNHLGKAFF. In DNA, the CDR3 is TGCAGCCCCAACCACCTAGGTAAAGCTTTCTTT.